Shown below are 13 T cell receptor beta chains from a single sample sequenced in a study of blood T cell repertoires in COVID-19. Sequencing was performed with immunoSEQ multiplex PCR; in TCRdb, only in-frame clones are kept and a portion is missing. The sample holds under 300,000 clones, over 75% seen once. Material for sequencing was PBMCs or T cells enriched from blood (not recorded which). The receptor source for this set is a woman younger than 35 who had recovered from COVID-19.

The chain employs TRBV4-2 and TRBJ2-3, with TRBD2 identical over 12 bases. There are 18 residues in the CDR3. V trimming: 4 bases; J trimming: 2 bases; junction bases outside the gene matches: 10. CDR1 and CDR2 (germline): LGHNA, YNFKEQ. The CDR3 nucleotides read TGTGCCAGCAGCCCGATAGAACTAGCGGGGGGATACACAGATACGCAGTATTTT. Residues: CASSPIELAGGYTDTQYF.

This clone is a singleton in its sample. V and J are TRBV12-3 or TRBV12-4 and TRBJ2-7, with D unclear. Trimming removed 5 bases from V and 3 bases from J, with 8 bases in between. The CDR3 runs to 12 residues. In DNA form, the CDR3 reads TGTGCCAGCAGTCCTTTAAACTACGAGCAGTACTTC. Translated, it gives CASSPLNYEQYF.

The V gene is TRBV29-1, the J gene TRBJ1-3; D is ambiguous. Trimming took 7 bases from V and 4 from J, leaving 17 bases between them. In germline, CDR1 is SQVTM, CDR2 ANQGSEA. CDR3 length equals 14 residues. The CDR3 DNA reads TGCAGCGCCCGGTTGGGTGGCGGGGGAAACACCATATATTTT. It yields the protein CSARLGGGGNTIYF.

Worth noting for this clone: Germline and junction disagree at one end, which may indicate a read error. This CDR3 is CASSSTDGEYGYTF. The CDR3 DNA follows: TGTGCCAGCAGCTCAACCGACGGGGAGTATGGCTATACCTTC. This rearrangement joins TRBV7-9 to TRBJ1-2, with unresolved D. Germline lookup yields CDR1 SEHNR and CDR2 FQNEAQ (reference sequence). The CDR3 totals 14 residues.

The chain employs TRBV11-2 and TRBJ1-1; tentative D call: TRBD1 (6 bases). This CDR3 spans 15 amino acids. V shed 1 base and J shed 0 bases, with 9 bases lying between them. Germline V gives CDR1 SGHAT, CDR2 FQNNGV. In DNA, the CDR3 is TGTGCCAGCAGCTTAGTTACAGGGCTGAACACTGAAGCTTTCTTT. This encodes CASSLVTGLNTEAFF. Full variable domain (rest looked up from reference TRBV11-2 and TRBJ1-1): EAGVAQSPRYKIIEKRQSVAFWCNPISGHATLYWYQQILGQGPKLLIQFQNNGVVDDSQLPKDRFSAERLKGVDSTLKIQPAKLEDSAVYLCASSLVTGLNTEAFFGQGTRLTVV.

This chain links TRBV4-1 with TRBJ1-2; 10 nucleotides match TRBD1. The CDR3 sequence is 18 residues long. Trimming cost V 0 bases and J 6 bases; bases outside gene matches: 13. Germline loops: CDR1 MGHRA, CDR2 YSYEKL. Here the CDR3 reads CASSQDSEWTGGSDGYTF. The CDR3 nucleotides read TGCGCCAGCAGCCAAGATAGTGAATGGACAGGGGGGTCGGATGGCTACACCTTC.

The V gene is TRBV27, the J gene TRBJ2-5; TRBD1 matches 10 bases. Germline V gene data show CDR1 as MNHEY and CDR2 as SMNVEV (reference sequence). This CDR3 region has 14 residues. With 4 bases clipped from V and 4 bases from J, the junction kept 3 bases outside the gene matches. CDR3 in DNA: TGTGCCAGCAGTTGGACAGGGGGAATAGAGACCCAGTACTTC. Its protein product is CASSWTGGIETQYF.

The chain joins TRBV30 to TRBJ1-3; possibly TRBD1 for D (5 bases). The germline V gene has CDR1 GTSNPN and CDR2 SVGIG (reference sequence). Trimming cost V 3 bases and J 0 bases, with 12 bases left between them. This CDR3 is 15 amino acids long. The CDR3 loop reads CAWSRTLSSGNTIYF. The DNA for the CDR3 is TGTGCCTGGAGCCGGACACTCAGCTCTGGAAACACCATATATTTT.

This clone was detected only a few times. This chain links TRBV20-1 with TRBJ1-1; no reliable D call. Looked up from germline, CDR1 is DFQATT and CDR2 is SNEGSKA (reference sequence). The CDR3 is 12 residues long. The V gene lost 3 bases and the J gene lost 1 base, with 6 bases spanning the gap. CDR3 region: CSASRGNTEAFF. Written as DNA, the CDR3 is TGCAGTGCTAGTCGGGGGAACACTGAAGCTTTCTTT.

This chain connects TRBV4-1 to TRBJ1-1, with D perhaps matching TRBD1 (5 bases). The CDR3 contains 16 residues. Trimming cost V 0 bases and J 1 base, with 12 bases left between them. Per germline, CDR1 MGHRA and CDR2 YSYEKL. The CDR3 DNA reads TGCGCCAGCAGCCAAGATATTAGTGGGGCGAACACTGAAGCTTTCTTT. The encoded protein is CASSQDISGANTEAFF.

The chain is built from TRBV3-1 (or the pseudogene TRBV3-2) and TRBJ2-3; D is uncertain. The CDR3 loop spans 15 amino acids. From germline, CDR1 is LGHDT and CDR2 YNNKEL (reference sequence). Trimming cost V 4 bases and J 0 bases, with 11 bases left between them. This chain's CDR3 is CASSLVAASTDTQYF. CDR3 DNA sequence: TGTGCCAGCAGCCTAGTAGCAGCTAGCACAGATACGCAGTATTTT.

This chain's CDR3 is CASSQWFLTGGADIQYF. The CDR3 bases are TGTGCCAGCAGCCAATGGTTTTTAACAGGGGGAGCAGACATTCAGTACTTC. The gene calls are TRBV3-1 (or the pseudogene TRBV3-2) and TRBJ2-4, with 8 nucleotides matching TRBD1. CDR1 is LGHDT and CDR2 is YNNKEL in the germline V gene (reference sequence). CDR3 length: 17 residues. V shed 2 bases and J 8 bases; nucleotides not matched to a gene: 14.

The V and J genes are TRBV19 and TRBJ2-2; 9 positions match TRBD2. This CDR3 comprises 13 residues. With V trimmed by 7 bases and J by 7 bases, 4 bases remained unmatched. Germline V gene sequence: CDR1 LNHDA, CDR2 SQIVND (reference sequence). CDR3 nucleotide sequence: TGTGCCAGTACCCCTAGCGGGGTCGGGGAGCTGTTTTTT. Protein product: CASTPSGVGELFF. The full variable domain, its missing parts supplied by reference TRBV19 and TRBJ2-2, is DGGITQSPKYLFRKEGQNVTLSCEQNLNHDAMYWYRQDPGQGLRLIYYSQIVNDFQKGDIAEGYSVSREKKESFPLTVTSAQKNPTAFYLCASTPSGVGELFFGEGSRLTVL.